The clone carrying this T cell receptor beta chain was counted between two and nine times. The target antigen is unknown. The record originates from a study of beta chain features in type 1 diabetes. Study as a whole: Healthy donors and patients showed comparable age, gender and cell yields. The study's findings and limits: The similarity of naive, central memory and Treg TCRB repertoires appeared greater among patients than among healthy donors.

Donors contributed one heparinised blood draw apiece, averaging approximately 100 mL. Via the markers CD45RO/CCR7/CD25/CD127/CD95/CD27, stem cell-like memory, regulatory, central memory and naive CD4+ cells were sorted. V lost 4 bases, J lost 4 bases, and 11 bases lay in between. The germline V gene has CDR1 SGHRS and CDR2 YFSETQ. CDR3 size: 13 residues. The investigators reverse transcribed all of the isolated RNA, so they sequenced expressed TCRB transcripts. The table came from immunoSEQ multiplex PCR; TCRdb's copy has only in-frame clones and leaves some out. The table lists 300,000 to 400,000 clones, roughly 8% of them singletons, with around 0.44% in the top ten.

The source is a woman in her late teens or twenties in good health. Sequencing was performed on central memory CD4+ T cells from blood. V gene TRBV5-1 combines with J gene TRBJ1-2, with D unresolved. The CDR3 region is CASSAVEGYGYTF. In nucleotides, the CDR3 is TGCGCCAGCAGCGCTGTTGAGGGCTATGGCTACACCTTC.